Each of the 15 T cell receptor beta chains below was sequenced from the same sample in a study of immune heterogeneity within non-small cell lung tumors. Template input was genomic DNA from bulk tumor (600 ng per sample). Several widely spaced biopsies per primary tumor were taken during surgery. With untreated, newly diagnosed non-small cell lung cancer, the patients went on to undergo curative surgery. Amplifying TCR beta CDR3 involved multiplex PCR carried out with 32 V and 13 J primers. TCRdb fed the multiplex PCR reads into MiXCR, producing one record per CDR3 protein. The repertoire has some 10,000 distinct CDR3 sequences, approximately 34% of them found once; the top ten carry roughly 10%. The sample was lung tumor tissue. The source is a man between 60 and 75 years old with non-small cell lung cancer.

This CDR3 is CASSIIQGSGAYSNQPQHF. CDR3 sequence (DNA): TGTGCCAGTAGCATCATTCAGGGATCGGGGGCTTATAGCAATCAGCCCCAGCATTTT. The chain uses TRBV19 and TRBJ1-5, with D perhaps matching TRBD1 (6 bases). CDR3 length: 19 residues. CDR1 and CDR2 (germline): LNHDA, SQIVND (reference sequence). V was trimmed by 6 bases and J by 0 bases, leaving 24 bases between them.

This clonotype was counted ten times or more. The chain links TRBV19 to TRBJ2-4; 10 nucleotides agree with TRBD1. V lost 3 bases to trimming and J lost 9 bases; unmatched junction nucleotides: 5. CDR1 and CDR2 from the germline V gene are LNHDA and SQIVND (reference sequence). This CDR3 contains 14 residues. CDR3 sequence: CASSMGDRGTIQYF. CDR3 sequence (DNA): TGTGCCAGTAGTATGGGGGACAGGGGAACCATTCAGTACTTC.

This clonotype counts as medium-sized. The genes are TRBV20-1 and TRBJ1-5; no definite D call. Per the germline V gene, CDR1 is DFQATT and CDR2 is SNEGSKA (reference sequence). This CDR3 is built from 12 residues. Trimming cost V 3 bases and J 6 bases, with 9 bases left between them. CDR3 in amino acids: CSASGVGQPQHF. CDR3 DNA sequence: TGCAGTGCTAGTGGAGTCGGTCAGCCCCAGCATTTT.

By share of the sample, this clonotype is medium-sized. V and J are TRBV7-9 and TRBJ2-7; 9 nucleotides match TRBD2. This CDR3 region has 15 residues. V shed 1 base and J 7 bases; nucleotides not matched to a gene: 8. Per the germline V gene, CDR1 is SEHNR and CDR2 is FQNEAQ (reference sequence). The CDR3 nucleotides read TGTGCCAGCAGCTTAGTAGCGGGAGCTGGAGGGGAGCAGTACTTC. It is translated as CASSLVAGAGGEQYF.

Within the sample, this clonotype is medium-sized. The chain carries TRBV9 and TRBJ2-3, with D perhaps TRBD2 (5 bases). CDR1 SGDLS and CDR2 YYNGEE come from the germline V gene. The CDR3 length is 15 residues. V dropped 0 bases and J dropped 2 bases, with 10 bases sitting between them. CDR3 amino acids: CASSVEAAYTDTQYF. The CDR3, as DNA: TGTGCCAGCAGCGTAGAAGCGGCTTACACAGATACGCAGTATTTT.

By share of the sample, this clonotype is medium-sized. The J gene is TRBJ1-3, the V gene TRBV19; D gene ambiguous. CDR1 is LNHDA, CDR2 SQIVND, per germline (reference sequence). The CDR3 totals 14 residues. The V end was cut by 3 bases, the J end by 0 bases, with 6 bases between. The CDR3 protein is CASSITASGNTIYF. The DNA for the CDR3 is TGTGCCAGTAGTATTACTGCCTCTGGAAACACCATATATTTT.

The V call is TRBV6-1, the J call TRBJ2-7, with 16 bases fitting TRBD2. V lost 6 bases to trimming and J lost 7 bases; unmatched junction nucleotides: 12. Germline V gene sequence: CDR1 MNHNS, CDR2 SASEGT. This CDR3 has 17 residues. In nucleotides, the CDR3 is TGTGCCAGCAGCCACGGGACTAGCGGGAGGGCCTTGGGGGAGCAGTACTTC. It specifies CASSHGTSGRALGEQYF.

At least ten counts were recorded for this clonotype. The gene calls are TRBV19 and TRBJ1-1; D might be TRBD1 (6 bases). Trimming took off 9 bases at V and 4 bases at J, with 15 bases between the two ends. The CDR3 is made up of 13 amino acids. The germline gives CDR1 LNHDA, CDR2 SQIVND (reference sequence). The CDR3 is CASSYTGTTEAFF. CDR3 DNA sequence: TGTGCCAGCTCTTATACAGGGACCACTGAAGCTTTCTTT.

The table lists this clonotype with many counts. The CDR3 region has the DNA TGTGCCAGCAGTTTTCTACGCGGACAGGGAGAGACCCAGTACTTC. Translated: CASSFLRGQGETQYF. The V and J genes are TRBV28 and TRBJ2-5; 8 bases fit TRBD1. CDR1 and CDR2 from the germline V gene are MDHEN and SYDVKM. The CDR3 loop spans 15 amino acids. After removal of 3 bases from V and 4 bases from J, the junction contained 7 bases not matched to a gene.

The V gene is TRBV27, the J gene TRBJ2-2; D is unresolved. Per germline, CDR1 MNHEY and CDR2 SMNVEV (reference sequence). V was trimmed by 6 bases and J by 0 bases, leaving 11 bases between them. This CDR3 comprises 15 residues. This chain's CDR3 is CASRRDVSNTGELFF. The CDR3 DNA is TGTGCCAGCAGGCGAGACGTCTCGAACACCGGGGAGCTGTTTTTT.

In DNA, the CDR3 is TGTGCCAGCAGGTCTGACGGCCCCTACGAGCAGTACTTC. It encodes CASRSDGPYEQYF. The V gene is TRBV28, the J gene TRBJ2-7; D remains ambiguous. V gave up 6 bases and J gave up 2 bases, with 11 bases separating them. From germline, CDR1 is MDHEN and CDR2 SYDVKM. CDR3 size: 13 residues.

This clonotype has ten or more counts. This chain uses TRBV4-3 with TRBJ2-7, with 8 nucleotides matching TRBD1. Germline CDR1 is LGHNA and CDR2 is YSLEER. The length of the CDR3 is 15 residues. The junction had 4 bases not matched to a gene; V was cut back by 0 bases and J by 3 bases. The CDR3 DNA is TGCGCCAGCAGCCAAGATGGGGGACAGGACTACGAGCAGTACTTC. Encoded protein: CASSQDGGQDYEQYF.

As to this clonotype: Being one base from a much bigger clone, this may be a read error. V is TRBV5-5 and J is TRBJ2-2; 16 bases are shared with TRBD2. Germline V lookup: CDR1 SGHKS, CDR2 YYEKEE (reference sequence). CDR3 length: 18 amino acids. This CDR3 is CASSLEGTSGRGTGGLFF. As DNA, the CDR3 is TGTGCCAGCAGCTTGGAAGGGACTAGCGGGAGGGGCACCGGGGGGCTGTTTTTT.

This clonotype has ten or more counts. This chain uses TRBV7-9 with TRBJ2-7, with 7 bases aligning to TRBD2. The V gene end was trimmed by 1 base and the J gene end by 6 bases; junction bases not matched to a gene: 9. CDR1 and CDR2 (germline): SEHNR, FQNEAQ (reference sequence). The CDR3 is 15 amino acids. CDR3 DNA sequence: TGTGCCAGCAGCTTAGGTGGCGGGAGTTTCAGCGAGCAGTACTTC. Translation: CASSLGGGSFSEQYF. The variable domain in full, with the rest retrieved from reference TRBV7-9 and TRBJ2-7, is DTGVSQNPRHKITKRGQNVTFRCDPISEHNRLYWYRQTLGQGPEFLTYFQNEAQLEKSRLLSDRFSAERPKGSFSTLEIQRTEQGDSAMYLCASSLGGGSFSEQYFGPGTRLTVT.

This clonotype was picked up one time. With a much larger clone just one base away, this may be a read error. The V gene is TRBV6-4, the J gene TRBJ2-2, with 7 bases matching TRBD1. Trimming at V came to 6 bases and at J to 9 bases, leaving 7 bases not matched to a gene. CDR1 and CDR2 (germline): MRHNA, SNTAGT. This CDR3 spans 13 amino acids. The CDR3 protein is CASRPEGARELFF. DNA of the CDR3: TGTGCCAGCAGACCAGAGGGGGCCAGGGAGCTGTTTTTT.